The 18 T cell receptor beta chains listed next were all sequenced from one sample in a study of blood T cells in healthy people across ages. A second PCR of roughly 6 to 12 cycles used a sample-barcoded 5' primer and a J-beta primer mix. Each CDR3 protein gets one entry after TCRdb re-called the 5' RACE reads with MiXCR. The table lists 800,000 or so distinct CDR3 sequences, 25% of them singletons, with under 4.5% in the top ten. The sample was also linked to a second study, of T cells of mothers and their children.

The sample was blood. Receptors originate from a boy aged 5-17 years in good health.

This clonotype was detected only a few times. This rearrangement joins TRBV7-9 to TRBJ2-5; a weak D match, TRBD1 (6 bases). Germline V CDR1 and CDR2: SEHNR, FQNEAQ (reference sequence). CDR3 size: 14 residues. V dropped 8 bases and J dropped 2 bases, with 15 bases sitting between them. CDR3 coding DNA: TGTGCCAGCGGACCAGGGGCAGCTCAAGAGACCCAGTACTTC. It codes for CASGPGAAQETQYF.

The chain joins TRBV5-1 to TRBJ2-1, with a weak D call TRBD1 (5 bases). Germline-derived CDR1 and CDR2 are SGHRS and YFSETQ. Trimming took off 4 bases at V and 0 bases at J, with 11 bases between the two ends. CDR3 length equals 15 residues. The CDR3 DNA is TGCGCCAGCAGCCTCGGACAAAACTCCTACAATGAGCAGTTCTTC. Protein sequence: CASSLGQNSYNEQFF.

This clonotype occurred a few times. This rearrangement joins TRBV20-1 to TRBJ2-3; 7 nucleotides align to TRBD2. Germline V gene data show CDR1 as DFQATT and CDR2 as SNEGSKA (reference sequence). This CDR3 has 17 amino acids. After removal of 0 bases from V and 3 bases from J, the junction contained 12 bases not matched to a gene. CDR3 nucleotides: TGCAGTGCTAGAGATGGGGCTAGCGGCGGTTGGACAGATACGCAGTATTTT. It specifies CSARDGASGGWTDTQYF.

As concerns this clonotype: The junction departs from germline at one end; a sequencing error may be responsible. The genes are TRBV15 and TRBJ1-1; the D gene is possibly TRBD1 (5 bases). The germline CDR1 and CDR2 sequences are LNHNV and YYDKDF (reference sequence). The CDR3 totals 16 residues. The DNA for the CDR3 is TGTGTCACCAGCAGAGATCGACGGGGGTCGGACACTGAAGCTTTCTTT. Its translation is CVTSRDRRGSDTEAFF.

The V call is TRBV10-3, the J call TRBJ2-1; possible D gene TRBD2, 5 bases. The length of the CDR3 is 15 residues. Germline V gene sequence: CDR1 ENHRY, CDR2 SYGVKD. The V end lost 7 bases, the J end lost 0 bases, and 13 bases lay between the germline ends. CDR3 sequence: CAITGSASSYNEQFF. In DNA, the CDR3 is TGTGCCATCACCGGTAGCGCTAGCTCCTACAATGAGCAGTTCTTC.

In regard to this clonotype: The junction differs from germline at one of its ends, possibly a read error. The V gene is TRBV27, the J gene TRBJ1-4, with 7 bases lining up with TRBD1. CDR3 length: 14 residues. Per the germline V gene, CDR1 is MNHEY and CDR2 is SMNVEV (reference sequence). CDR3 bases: TGTGCCAGCGGAAAACAGGGGACTAATGAAGAACTGTTTTTT. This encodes CASGKQGTNEELFF. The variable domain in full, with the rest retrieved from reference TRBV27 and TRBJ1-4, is EAQVTQNPRYLITVTGKKLTVTCSQNMNHEYMSWYRQDPGLGLRQIYYSMNVEVTDKGDVPEGYKVSRKEKRNFPLILESPSPNQTSLYFCASGKQGTNEELFFGSGTQLSVL.

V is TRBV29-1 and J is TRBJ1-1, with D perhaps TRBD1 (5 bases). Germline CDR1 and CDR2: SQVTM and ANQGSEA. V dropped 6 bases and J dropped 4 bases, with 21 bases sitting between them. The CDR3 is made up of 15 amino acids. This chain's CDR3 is CSVGVVGTLGTEAFF. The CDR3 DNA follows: TGCAGCGTGGGGGTGGTCGGGACCTTGGGCACTGAAGCTTTCTTT.

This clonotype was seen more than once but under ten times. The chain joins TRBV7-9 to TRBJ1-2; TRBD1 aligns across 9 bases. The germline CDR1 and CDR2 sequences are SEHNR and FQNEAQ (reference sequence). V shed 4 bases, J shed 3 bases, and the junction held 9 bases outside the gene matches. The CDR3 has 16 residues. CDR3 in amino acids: CASSSITGGRDYGYTF. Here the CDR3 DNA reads TGTGCCAGCAGCTCAATCACAGGGGGCAGAGACTATGGCTACACCTTC.

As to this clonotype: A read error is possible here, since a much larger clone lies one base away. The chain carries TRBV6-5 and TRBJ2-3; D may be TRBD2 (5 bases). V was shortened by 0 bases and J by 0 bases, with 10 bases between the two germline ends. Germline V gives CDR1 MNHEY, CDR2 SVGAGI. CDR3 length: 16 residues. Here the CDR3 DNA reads TGTGCCAGCAGTTACTCGGTTGGCGGGAGCACAGATACGCAGTATTTT. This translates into CASSYSVGGSTDTQYF.

The DNA of the CDR3 is TGTGCCAGCAGCTTGGATACAGGGGCCCCGGGAGATGGCTACACCTTC. This codes for CASSLDTGAPGDGYTF. The gene calls are TRBV5-6 and TRBJ1-2, with 7 positions matching TRBD1. V gave up 0 bases and J gave up 6 bases; unmatched junction bases: 11. This CDR3 is built from 16 residues. In germline, CDR1 is SGHDT, CDR2 YYEEEE.

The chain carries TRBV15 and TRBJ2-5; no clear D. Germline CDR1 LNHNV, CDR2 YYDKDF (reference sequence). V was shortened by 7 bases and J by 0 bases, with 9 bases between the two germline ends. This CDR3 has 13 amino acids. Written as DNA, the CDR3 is TGTGCCACCACCCCCGACCACCAAGAGACCCAGTACTTC. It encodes CATTPDHQETQYF.

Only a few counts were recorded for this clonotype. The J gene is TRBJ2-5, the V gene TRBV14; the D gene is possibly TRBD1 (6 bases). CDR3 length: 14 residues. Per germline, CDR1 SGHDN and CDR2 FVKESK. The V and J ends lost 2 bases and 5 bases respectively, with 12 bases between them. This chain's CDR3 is CASSQKRGSETQYF. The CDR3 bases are TGTGCCAGCAGCCAAAAAAGGGGGTCGGAGACCCAGTACTTC.

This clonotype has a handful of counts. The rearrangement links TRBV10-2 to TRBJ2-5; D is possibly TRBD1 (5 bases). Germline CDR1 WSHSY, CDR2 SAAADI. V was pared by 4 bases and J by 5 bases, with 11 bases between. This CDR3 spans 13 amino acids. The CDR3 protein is CASSGQWDETQYF. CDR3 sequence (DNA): TGCGCCAGCAGTGGACAGTGGGATGAGACCCAGTACTTC.

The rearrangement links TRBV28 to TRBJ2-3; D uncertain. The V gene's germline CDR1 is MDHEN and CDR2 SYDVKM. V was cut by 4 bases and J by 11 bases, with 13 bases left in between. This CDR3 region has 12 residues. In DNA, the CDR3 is TGTGCCAGCAGTTCTTCTCCCACTGAGCAGTATTTT. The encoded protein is CASSSSPTEQYF.

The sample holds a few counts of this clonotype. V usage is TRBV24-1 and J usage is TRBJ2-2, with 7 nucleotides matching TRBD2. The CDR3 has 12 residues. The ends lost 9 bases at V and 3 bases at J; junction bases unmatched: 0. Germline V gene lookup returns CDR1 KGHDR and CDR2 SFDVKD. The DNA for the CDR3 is TGTGCCACCGGGGGGGACACCGGGGAGCTGTTTTTT. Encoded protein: CATGGDTGELFF.

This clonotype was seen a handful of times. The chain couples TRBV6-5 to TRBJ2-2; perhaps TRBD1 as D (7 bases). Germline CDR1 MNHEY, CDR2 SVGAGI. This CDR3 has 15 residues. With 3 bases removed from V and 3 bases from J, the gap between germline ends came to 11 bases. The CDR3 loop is CASSYGGGYTGELFF. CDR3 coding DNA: TGTGCCAGCAGTTATGGAGGGGGCTACACCGGGGAGCTGTTTTTT.

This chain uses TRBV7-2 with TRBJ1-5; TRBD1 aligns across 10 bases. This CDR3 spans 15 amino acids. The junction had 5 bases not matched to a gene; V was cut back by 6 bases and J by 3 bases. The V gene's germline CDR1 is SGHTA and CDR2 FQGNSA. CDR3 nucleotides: TGTGCCAGCAGGAGACAGGGGGCCTTCAATCAGCCCCAGCATTTT. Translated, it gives CASRRQGAFNQPQHF.

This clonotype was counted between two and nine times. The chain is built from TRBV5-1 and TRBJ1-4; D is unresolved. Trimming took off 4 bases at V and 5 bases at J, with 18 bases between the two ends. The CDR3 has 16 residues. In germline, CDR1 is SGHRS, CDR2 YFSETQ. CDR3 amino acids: CASSPDTGPPNEKLFF. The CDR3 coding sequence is TGCGCCAGCAGCCCGGATACCGGGCCTCCAAATGAAAAACTGTTTTTT.